A single sample gave rise to the 3 T cell receptor beta chains below, sequenced in a study of shared clonotypes between healthy human individuals. Measured with immunoSEQ multiplex PCR; TCRdb has only the in-frame clones, and not every one. The sample yields some 2,100,000 clones, 90% to 96% seen once. Sequenced material: naive CD4+ T cells sorted from blood. The subset was: CD45RA+ positively selected. The receptors here all came from a man younger than 35 in good health.

The J gene is TRBJ2-5, the V gene TRBV11-1; D is unclear. V dropped 6 bases and J dropped 2 bases, with 10 bases sitting between them. CDR1 is SGHAT, CDR2 FQDESV, per germline (reference sequence). This CDR3 spans 13 amino acids. CDR3 sequence (DNA): TGTGCCAGCAGATATCAGGATCAAGAGACCCAGTACTTC. Translation gives CASRYQDQETQYF.

The genes are TRBV10-3 and TRBJ2-5; 16 positions agree with TRBD2. Germline lookup yields CDR1 ENHRY and CDR2 SYGVKD. The CDR3 is 16 residues long. Unmatched junction bases numbered 10, after V lost 10 bases and J lost 5 bases. The CDR3 nucleotides are TGTGCCACGAATAGGGGGACTAGCGGGAGGGAGGAGACCCAGTACTTC. Translated: CATNRGTSGREETQYF.

V gene TRBV5-1 combines with J gene TRBJ2-7; possible D gene TRBD1, 5 bases. Germline V CDR1 and CDR2: SGHRS, YFSETQ. This CDR3 comprises 15 residues. V was cut by 0 bases and J by 4 bases, with 14 bases left in between. CDR3 protein: CASSLDQGKGYEQYF. The CDR3 nucleotides are TGCGCCAGCAGCTTGGATCAGGGAAAAGGGTACGAGCAGTACTTC.